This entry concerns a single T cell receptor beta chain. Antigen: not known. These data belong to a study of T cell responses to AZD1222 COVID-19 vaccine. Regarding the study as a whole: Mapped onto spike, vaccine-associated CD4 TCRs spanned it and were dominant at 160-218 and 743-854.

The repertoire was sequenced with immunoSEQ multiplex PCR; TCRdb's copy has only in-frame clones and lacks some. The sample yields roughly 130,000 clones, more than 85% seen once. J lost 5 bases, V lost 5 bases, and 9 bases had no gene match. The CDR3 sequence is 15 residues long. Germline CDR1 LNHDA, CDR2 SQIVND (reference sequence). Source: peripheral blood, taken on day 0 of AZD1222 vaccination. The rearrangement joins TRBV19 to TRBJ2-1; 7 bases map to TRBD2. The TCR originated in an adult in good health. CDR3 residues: CASSFRGSPNNEQFF. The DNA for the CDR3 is TGTGCCAGTAGTTTCCGCGGGAGTCCCAACAATGAGCAGTTCTTC.